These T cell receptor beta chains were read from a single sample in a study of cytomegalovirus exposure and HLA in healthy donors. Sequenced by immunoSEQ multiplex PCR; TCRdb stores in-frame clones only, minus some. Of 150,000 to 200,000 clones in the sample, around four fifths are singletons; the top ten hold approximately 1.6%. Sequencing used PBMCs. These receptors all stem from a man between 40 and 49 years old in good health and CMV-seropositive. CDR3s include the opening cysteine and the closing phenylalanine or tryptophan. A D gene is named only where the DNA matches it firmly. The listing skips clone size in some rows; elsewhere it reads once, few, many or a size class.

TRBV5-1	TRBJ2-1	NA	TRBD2	TGCGCCAGCAGCCCGCAAGAAGCGGGAGGTGGATACGTTGAGCAGTTCTTC	CASSPQEAGGGYVEQFF
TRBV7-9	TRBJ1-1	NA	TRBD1	TGTGCCAGCACCAACTACATTGGACAGGGCGAAGGCGCTGAAGCTTTCTTT	CASTNYIGQGEGAEAFF
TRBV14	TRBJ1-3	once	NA	TGTGCCAGCAGCCAAGAAGGTCCCGACAGGTTCTCTGGAAACACCATATATTTT	CASSQEGPDRFSGNTIYF
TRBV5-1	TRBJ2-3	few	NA	TGCGCCAGCAGCTTGGTAGAGCGCGAAGGTACGCAGTATTTT	CASSLVEREGTQYF
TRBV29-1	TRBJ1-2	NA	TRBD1	TGCAGCGTATCCGTGGACAGGCAGCGTCGGTGGTATGGCTACACCTTC	CSVSVDRQRRWYGYTF
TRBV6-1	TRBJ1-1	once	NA	TGTGCCAGCATCGTCACAGCTGCCCACACTGAAGCTTTCTTT	CASIVTAAHTEAFF
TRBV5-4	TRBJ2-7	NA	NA	TGTGCCAGCAGCTCCGAGGGAACAGTCTACGAGCAGTACTTC	CASSSEGTVYEQYF
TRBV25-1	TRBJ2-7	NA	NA	TGTGCCAGCGTGGGTAGACTAGATCCCTACGAGCAGTACTTC	CASVGRLDPYEQYF
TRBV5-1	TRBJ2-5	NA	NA	TGCGCCAGCGGGGATCAGGGGGGTTTCTCGGAGACCCAGTACTTC	CASGDQGGFSETQYF
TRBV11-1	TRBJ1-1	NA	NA	TGTGCCAGCAGCTTAGTCACAGGCACTGAAGCTTTCTTT	CASSLVTGTEAFF
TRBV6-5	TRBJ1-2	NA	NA	TGTGCCAGCAGCCCCCTAGGCTATGGCTACACCTTC	CASSPLGYGYTF
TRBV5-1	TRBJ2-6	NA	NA	TGCGCCAGCAGCTTCCTCACTAGGGGGGCCAACGTCCTGACTTTC	CASSFLTRGANVLTF
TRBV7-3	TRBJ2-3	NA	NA	TGTGCCAGCAGCCTAGCTTCTAGCACAGATACGCAGTATTTT	CASSLASSTDTQYF
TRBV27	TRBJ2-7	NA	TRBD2	TGTGCCAGCAGTTTCAGGACCGGGACTAGCGGGGTCGAGCAGTACTTC	CASSFRTGTSGVEQYF
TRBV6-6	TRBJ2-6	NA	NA	TGTGCCAGCAGTTTCAGAGACTCTGGGGCCAACGGCCTGACTTTC	CASSFRDSGANGLTF
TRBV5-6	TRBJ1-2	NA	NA	TGTGCCAGCAACCTTCCCGGGGGGGTCGGTCAAGATTTCTATGGCTACACCTTC	CASNLPGGVGQDFYGYTF
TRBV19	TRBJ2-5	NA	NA	TGTGCCGCCCCCGGAGCGGAGGGGGAGACCCAGTACTTC	CAAPGAEGETQYF
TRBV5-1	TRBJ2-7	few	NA	TGCGCCAGCAGCTTGGTACTTCAGGGCAACGAGCAGTACTTC	CASSLVLQGNEQYF
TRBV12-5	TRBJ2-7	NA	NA	TGTGCTAGTGGTTTGGGGGTAGCCCCCGAGCAGTACTTC	CASGLGVAPEQYF
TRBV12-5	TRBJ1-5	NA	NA	TGTGCTAGTGGTTACTCTGGGCCCCAGCATTTT	CASGYSGPQHF
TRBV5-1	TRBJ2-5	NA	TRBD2	TGCGCCAGCAGTAGCGGGAGGGGACAAGAGACCCAGTACTTC	CASSSGRGQETQYF
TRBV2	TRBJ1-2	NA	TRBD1	TGTGCCAGCAGTGACACAGGGGGCTATGGCTACACCTTC	CASSDTGGYGYTF
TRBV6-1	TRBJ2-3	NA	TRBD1	TGTGCCAGCAGTGCGACAGGGGGACCGGGCACAGATACGCAGTATTTT	CASSATGGPGTDTQYF
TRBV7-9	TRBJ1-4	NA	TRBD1	TGTTCCAGCAGCTCATCGAAAACAGGGGGGGGTGAAAAACTGTTTTTT	CSSSSSKTGGGEKLFF
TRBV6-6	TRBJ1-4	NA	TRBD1	TGTGCCAGCCTACCAAGACAGGGGGGGAATGAAAAACTGTTTTTT	CASLPRQGGNEKLFF
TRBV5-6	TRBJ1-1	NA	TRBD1	TGTGCCAGCAGCTGGGTGGGGCAGGGGGACACTGAAGCTTTCTTT	CASSWVGQGDTEAFF
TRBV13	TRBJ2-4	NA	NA	TGTGCCAGCAGCTTAGCGGTGTTACACATTCAGTACTTC	CASSLAVLHIQYF
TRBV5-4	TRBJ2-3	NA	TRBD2	TGTGCCAGCAGTTTTAGCGGGAGCCTAAATACGCAGTATTTT	CASSFSGSLNTQYF
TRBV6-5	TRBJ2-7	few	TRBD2	TGTGCCAGCAGTGGGGGACTAGCGGCCTACGAGCAGTACTTC	CASSGGLAAYEQYF
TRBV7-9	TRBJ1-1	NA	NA	TGTGCCAGCAGCCACCGGGGGGGTAACATGAACACTGAAGCTTTCTTT	CASSHRGGNMNTEAFF
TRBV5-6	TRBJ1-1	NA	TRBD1	TGTGCCAGCAGGGCGGGACAGGGGGCCGTGTACACTGAAGCTTTCTTT	CASRAGQGAVYTEAFF
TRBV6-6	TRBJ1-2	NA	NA	TGTGCCAGCAGTTACTCACAGGGAGACGGCTACACCTTC	CASSYSQGDGYTF
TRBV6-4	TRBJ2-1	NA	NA	TGTGCCAGCGGCGCGGATGAGCAGTTCTTC	CASGADEQFF
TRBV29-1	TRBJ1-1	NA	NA	TGCAGCGTTGAAGTCGGCCGGGGGAGAGGCACTGAAGCTTTCTTT	CSVEVGRGRGTEAFF
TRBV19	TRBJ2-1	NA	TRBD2	TGTGCCAGTAGTATCGGGGTAGCGGGAGTATGGGAGCAGTTCTTC	CASSIGVAGVWEQFF
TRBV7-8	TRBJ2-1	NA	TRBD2	TGTGCCAGCAGCTTAGCGGGGACTAAACCCTACAATGAGCAGTTCTTC	CASSLAGTKPYNEQFF
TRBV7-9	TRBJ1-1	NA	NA	TGTGCCAGCAGCTTAGAGGGAGGGGACACTGAAGCTTTCTTT	CASSLEGGDTEAFF
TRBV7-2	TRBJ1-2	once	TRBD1	TGTGCCAGCAGCTTAGGGCAGGGGGCAAGGGGCTACACCTTC	CASSLGQGARGYTF
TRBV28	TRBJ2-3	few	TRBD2	TGTGCCAGCAACCCTAGCGGGAGGGATACGCAGTATTTT	CASNPSGRDTQYF
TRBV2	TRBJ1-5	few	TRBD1	TGTGCCAGCAGTCTTGGACAGGGCCCCGCTCAGCCCCAGCATTTT	CASSLGQGPAQPQHF
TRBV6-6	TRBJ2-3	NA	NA	TGTGCCAGCAGTTTTGGAGGGAGCGCAGATACGCAGTATTTT	CASSFGGSADTQYF
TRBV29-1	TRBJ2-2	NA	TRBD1	TGCAGCGCGAGACAGGGGGGTGGGGAGCTGTTTTTT	CSARQGGGELFF
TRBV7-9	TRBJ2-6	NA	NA	TGTGCCAGCAGCCCGACAGGCCCCTCTGGGGCCAACGTCCTGACTTTC	CASSPTGPSGANVLTF
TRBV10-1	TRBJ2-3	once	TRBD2	TGCGCCAGCAGTCGTAGCGGGATCACAGATACGCAGTATTTT	CASSRSGITDTQYF
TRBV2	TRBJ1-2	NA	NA	TGTGCCAGCAAAGAGTCCGCCGGCTACACCTTC	CASKESAGYTF
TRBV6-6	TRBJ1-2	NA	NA	TGTGCCAGCAGTTACTCGTTAGCTAACTATGGCTACACCTTC	CASSYSLANYGYTF
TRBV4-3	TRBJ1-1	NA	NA	TGCGCCAGCAGCCAAGTCGGCGGGCGAGGGGAAGCTTTCTTT	CASSQVGGRGEAFF
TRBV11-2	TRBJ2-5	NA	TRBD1	TGTGCCAGCAGCTCTACCCGACAGGGGAGGGAGACCCAGTACTTC	CASSSTRQGRETQYF
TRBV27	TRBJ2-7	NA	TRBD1	TGTGCCAGCAGTTTACAACGGTCGACAGGGATTTTCTCCTACGAGCAGTACTTC	CASSLQRSTGIFSYEQYF
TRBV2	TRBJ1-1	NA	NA	TGTGCCAGCAGTTTTTGGGAGTCGGAAGCTTTCTTT	CASSFWESEAFF
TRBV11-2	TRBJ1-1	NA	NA	TGTGCCAGCAGCTTAGGGCCGGAGACTGAAGCTTTCTTT	CASSLGPETEAFF
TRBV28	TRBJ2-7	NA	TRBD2	TGTGCCAGCAGTTTGGAGTCGGGCGGGAGGCCCTACGAGCAGTACTTC	CASSLESGGRPYEQYF
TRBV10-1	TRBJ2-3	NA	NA	TGCGCCAGCAGTGAAAAGACTAGGGCAGATACGCAGTATTTT	CASSEKTRADTQYF
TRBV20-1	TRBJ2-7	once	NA	TGCAGTGCCCCTAAGGGGTACGAGCAGTACTTC	CSAPKGYEQYF
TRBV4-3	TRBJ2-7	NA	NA	TGCGCCAGCAGCCAAGATCTGGCAGGGTCGGGCGAGCAGTACTTC	CASSQDLAGSGEQYF